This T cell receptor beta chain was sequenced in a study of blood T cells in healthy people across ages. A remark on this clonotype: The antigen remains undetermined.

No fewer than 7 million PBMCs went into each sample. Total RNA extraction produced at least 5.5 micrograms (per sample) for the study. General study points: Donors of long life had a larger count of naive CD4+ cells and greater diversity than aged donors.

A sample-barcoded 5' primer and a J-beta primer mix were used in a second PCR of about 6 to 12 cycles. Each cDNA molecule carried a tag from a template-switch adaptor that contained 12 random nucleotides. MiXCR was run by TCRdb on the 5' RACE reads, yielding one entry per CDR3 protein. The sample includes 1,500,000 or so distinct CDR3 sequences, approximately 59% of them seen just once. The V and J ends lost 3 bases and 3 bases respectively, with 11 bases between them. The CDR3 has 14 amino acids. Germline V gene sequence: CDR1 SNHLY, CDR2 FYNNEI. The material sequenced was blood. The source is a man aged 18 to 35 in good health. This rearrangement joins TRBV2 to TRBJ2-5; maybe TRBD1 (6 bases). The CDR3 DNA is TGTGCCAGCAGTGATCAGGGGTGGGAAGAGACCCAGTACTTC. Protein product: CASSDQGWEETQYF. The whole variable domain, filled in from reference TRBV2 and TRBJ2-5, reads EPEVTQTPSHQVTQMGQEVILRCVPISNHLYFYWYRQILGQKVEFLVSFYNNEISEKSEIFDDQFSVERPDGSNFTLKIRSTKLEDSAMYFCASSDQGWEETQYFGPGTRLLVL.